This TCR beta chain was recorded in a study of PD-1 blockade in classical Hodgkin lymphoma. Study at large: Patients were given intravenous nivolumab, 3 mg/kg, every 2 weeks. The study, taken as a whole, reports: Newly diagnosed patients and complete responders had comparable diversity at baseline. TCR diversity rose significantly by C4D1 in CD4+ but not CD8+ cells. With respect to the repertoire differences, their causes, possibly disease activity or prior therapy, remain undefined.

Points on this clone: Its antigen is currently unknown.

In every patient, relapse followed autologous stem cell transplantation, while exposure to brentuximab vedotin differed. Sequencing used immunoSEQ multiplex PCR; TCRdb keeps in-frame clones, though not all of them. The data show 95,000 to 100,000 clones, around nine tenths seen once. This CDR3 has 14 residues. From germline, CDR1 is MNHEY and CDR2 SVGAGI. V lost 8 bases and J 0 bases, leaving 13 bases between the germline ends. This receptor was identified in a human donor with classical Hodgkin lymphoma. The J gene is TRBJ1-1, the V gene TRBV6-5, with D possibly being TRBD1 (5 bases). Sample: peripheral blood mononuclear cells (PBMCs), taken before the second cycle of nivolumab. Here the CDR3 DNA reads TGTGCCAGCTTGGGACCGACTATGAACACTGAAGCTTTCTTT. Its translation: CASLGPTMNTEAFF.